The TCR beta chain under discussion was sequenced for a study of OX40 agonist ivuxolimab in advanced cancers. Overall study results and limits: The mean number of expanded clones was higher in CD8+ T cells than in CD4+.

Some clones are missing from TCRdb's copy, which holds only in-frame ones; the method was immunoSEQ multiplex PCR. The data contain 80,000 to 85,000 clones, roughly four fifths of them singletons. The CDR3 loop spans 16 amino acids. V dropped 3 bases and J dropped 0 bases, with 12 bases sitting between them. Germline V lookup: CDR1 MNHNS, CDR2 SASEGT. About this clone itself: Its antigen is as yet unknown.

The study sampled blood at baseline, cycle 4 day 1, and cycle 7 day 1. The material was CD4+ or CD8+ T cells sorted from blood, obtained in a trial of the OX40 agonist ivuxolimab. The source of this sequence is an adult with an advanced solid tumor such as melanoma, head and neck, liver or kidney cancer. The V gene is TRBV6-1, the J gene TRBJ2-1, with D uncertain. DNA of the CDR3: TGTGCCAGCAGTGACCACCCGGGTAGCTCCTACAATGAGCAGTTCTTC. It translates to CASSDHPGSSYNEQFF.